The 21 T cell receptor beta chains below were found in one sample sequenced in a study of shared clonotypes between healthy human individuals. Profiled with immunoSEQ multiplex PCR; TCRdb holds only in-frame clones, not every one. This table has roughly 2.6 million clones, approximately 94% appearing once. Sequencing was carried out using naive CD4+ T cells sorted from blood. Subset of the sample: CD45RA+ positively selected. Receptor source: a man younger than 35 in good health.

This clone was observed a handful of times. The chain joins TRBV28 to TRBJ1-5, with 8 bases that match TRBD1. The CDR3 sequence is 16 residues long. V trimming: 2 bases; J trimming: 6 bases; junction bases outside the gene matches: 9. Germline V gene sequence: CDR1 MDHEN, CDR2 SYDVKM. The CDR3 region is CASSLMVAGGFQPQHF. The CDR3 bases are TGTGCCAGCAGTTTAATGGTGGCAGGGGGCTTTCAGCCCCAGCATTTT.

In its sample, this clone was seen once. The rearrangement links TRBV6-5 to TRBJ1-5, with a weak D call TRBD1 (6 bases). The V end was cut by 5 bases, the J end by 5 bases, with 16 bases between. CDR3 size: 15 residues. Per germline, CDR1 MNHEY and CDR2 SVGAGI. The CDR3 sequence is CASSRTGGSHQPQHF. DNA for the CDR3: TGTGCCAGCAGTCGCACCGGGGGCAGCCATCAGCCCCAGCATTTT.

The chain uses TRBV28 and TRBJ2-7; TRBD2 agrees at 11 bases. Unmatched junction bases numbered 7, after V lost 4 bases and J lost 5 bases. Germline V lookup: CDR1 MDHEN, CDR2 SYDVKM. CDR3 length: 15 residues. CDR3 DNA: TGTGCCAGCAGTTATTCACTAGCGGGGGTCCACGAGCAGTACTTC. The encoded protein is CASSYSLAGVHEQYF.

The V call is TRBV7-9, the J call TRBJ2-6; D not resolved. The CDR3 runs 18 residues. Germline loops: CDR1 SEHNR, CDR2 FQNEAQ (reference sequence). The V end was cut by 5 bases, the J end by 0 bases, with 17 bases between. CDR3 protein: CASSTGVVLHSGANVLTF. In DNA, the CDR3 is TGTGCCAGCAGCACCGGCGTCGTCTTACACTCTGGGGCCAACGTCCTGACTTTC.

This clone was recorded only once. This same CDR3 is encoded by further DNA sequences in the sample. CDR3 residues: CASSRGSSTDTQYF. CDR3 bases: TGTGCCAGCAGCCGGGGGAGTAGCACAGATACGCAGTATTTT. The V gene is TRBV6-5, the J gene TRBJ2-3; possible D gene TRBD2, 6 bases. In germline, CDR1 is MNHEY, CDR2 SVGAGI. The CDR3 extends over 14 amino acids. V was pared by 6 bases and J by 0 bases, with 10 bases between.

This sequence joins TRBV5-6 and TRBJ2-3; weak D call: TRBD2 (5 bases). This CDR3 spans 17 amino acids. Germline V gene lookup returns CDR1 SGHDT and CDR2 YYEEEE. The V end lost 4 bases, the J end lost 4 bases, and 22 bases lay between the germline ends. This chain's CDR3 is CASSPTFSRRSSDTQYF. The CDR3 nucleotides read TGTGCCAGCAGCCCCACCTTTAGTAGGAGGTCCTCAGATACGCAGTATTTT.

This chain uses TRBV5-4 with TRBJ1-1; D is possibly TRBD1 (5 bases). Trimming shortened V by 3 bases and J by 1 base, and 7 bases separated the two germline ends. This CDR3 has 13 residues. Germline V lookup: CDR1 SGHNT, CDR2 YYREEE (reference sequence). CDR3 nucleotides: TGTGCCAGCAGCTCAAGGGGGAACACTGAAGCTTTCTTT. Protein sequence: CASSSRGNTEAFF.

The chain links TRBV6-5 to TRBJ2-3; no firm D call. CDR3 length equals 14 residues. Deletions cut 5 bases from V and 1 base from J, with 10 bases between. CDR1 is MNHEY and CDR2 is SVGAGI in the germline V gene. CDR3 protein: CASSLDRGTDTQYF. CDR3 sequence (DNA): TGTGCCAGCAGTCTGGACCGTGGCACAGATACGCAGTATTTT.

Of note for this clone: This specimen includes other DNA sequences encoding the same CDR3. The chain uses TRBV5-1 and TRBJ2-7, with D maybe TRBD2 (5 bases). CDR3 length equals 15 residues. The V gene lost 2 bases and the J gene lost 2 bases, with 14 bases spanning the gap. Germline lookup yields CDR1 SGHRS and CDR2 YFSETQ. The CDR3 protein is CASSLGGSSPYEQYF. The DNA for the CDR3 is TGCGCCAGCAGCTTAGGTGGGAGTTCCCCCTACGAGCAGTACTTC. Complete variable domain (other parts from reference TRBV5-1 and TRBJ2-7): KAGVTQTPRYLIKTRGQQVTLSCSPISGHRSVSWYQQTPGQGLQFLFEYFSETQRNKGNFPGRFSGRQFSNSRSEMNVSTLELGDSALYLCASSLGGSSPYEQYFGPGTRLTVT.

The chain has TRBV28 and TRBJ2-7, with 8 bases fitting TRBD1. The trim removed 5 bases at V and 0 bases at J, leaving 9 bases unmatched. Germline assignment: CDR1 MDHEN and CDR2 SYDVKM. The CDR3 spans 16 residues. The CDR3 sequence is CASSLTGTGSSYEQYF. CDR3 in DNA: TGTGCCAGCAGTCTCACCGGGACAGGAAGCTCCTACGAGCAGTACTTC.

This chain connects TRBV6-5 to TRBJ2-3, with D tentatively TRBD2 (6 bases). Trimming cost V 2 bases and J 2 bases, with 14 bases left between them. The germline CDR1 and CDR2 sequences are MNHEY and SVGAGI. This CDR3 is 16 amino acids long. The CDR3 loop reads CASSYGGAQDTDTQYF. CDR3 nucleotide sequence: TGTGCCAGCAGTTACGGCGGGGCGCAGGACACAGATACGCAGTATTTT.

The chain combines TRBV4-3 with TRBJ2-1, with 12 nucleotides matching TRBD2. V trimming: 4 bases; J trimming: 0 bases; junction bases outside the gene matches: 13. The germline V gene encodes CDR1 LGHNA and CDR2 YSLEER. CDR3 length equals 20 residues. The CDR3 loop reads CASSPLKGTSGRSSYNEQFF. The CDR3 DNA is TGCGCCAGCAGCCCTCTGAAAGGCACTAGCGGGAGGAGCTCCTACAATGAGCAGTTCTTC.

Regarding this clone: Other DNA sequences in this specimen translate into the identical CDR3. The chain is built from TRBV10-3 and TRBJ1-1; D might be TRBD1 (6 bases). CDR3 length: 13 amino acids. CDR1 is ENHRY and CDR2 is SYGVKD in the germline V gene. V lost 1 base and J lost 5, with 8 bases in between. The CDR3 bases are TGTGCCATCAGTGAGTGGCAGGGGACTGAAGCTTTCTTT. Protein product: CAISEWQGTEAFF.

In nucleotides, the CDR3 is TGTGCCAGTAGACTGGTGGCTGGAGGAAACACCATATATTTT. It encodes CASRLVAGGNTIYF. This chain joins TRBV19 and TRBJ1-3; D uncertain. This CDR3 contains 14 residues. Trimming removed 6 bases at V and 4 bases at J, with 13 bases between. CDR1 and CDR2 from the germline V gene are LNHDA and SQIVND (reference sequence).

CDR3 residues: CASSLTDNSGNTIYF. The CDR3 bases are TGTGCCAGCAGCTTGACAGATAACTCTGGAAACACCATATATTTT. This chain connects TRBV7-6 to TRBJ1-3; D is perhaps TRBD1 (5 bases). With 3 bases removed from V and 0 bases from J, the gap between germline ends came to 9 bases. Germline V lookup: CDR1 SGHVS, CDR2 FNYEAQ. The CDR3 sequence is 15 residues long.

A word on this clone: The sample has other DNA sequences that encode this CDR3 too. The chain carries TRBV9 and TRBJ2-3; 7 bases are a match to TRBD2. Per germline, CDR1 SGDLS and CDR2 YYNGEE. The CDR3 contains 15 residues. Unmatched junction bases numbered 4, after V lost 3 bases and J lost 0 bases. The CDR3 reads CASSAGLLSTDTQYF. In nucleotides, the CDR3 is TGTGCCAGCAGCGCGGGACTACTTAGCACAGATACGCAGTATTTT.

V is TRBV30 and J is TRBJ2-5; D ambiguous. The CDR3 is 13 residues long. Per germline, CDR1 GTSNPN and CDR2 SVGIG (reference sequence). The V and J ends lost 6 bases and 1 base respectively, with 12 bases between them. CDR3 amino acids: CACMRRPQETQYF. The CDR3 region has the DNA TGTGCCTGCATGAGGCGGCCCCAAGAGACCCAGTACTTC. The variable domain in full, completed from reference TRBV30 and TRBJ2-5, reads SQTIHQWPATLVQPVGSPLSLECTVEGTSNPNLYWYRQAAGRGLQLLFYSVGIGQISSEVPQNLSASRPQDRQFILSSKKLLLSDSGFYLCACMRRPQETQYFGPGTRLLVL.

The genes are TRBV5-4 and TRBJ1-6, with TRBD1 identical over 10 bases. Germline assignment: CDR1 SGHNT and CDR2 YYREEE (reference sequence). The CDR3 has 16 amino acids. V shed 2 bases and J 4 bases; nucleotides not matched to a gene: 3. CDR3 in DNA: TGTGCCAGCAGCTTCCCGGGACAGGGGTATAATTCACCCCTCCACTTT. Translated: CASSFPGQGYNSPLHF.

On this clone: This same CDR3 is encoded by further DNA sequences in the sample. The chain has TRBV7-9 and TRBJ1-1; TRBD1 might be the D (6 bases). The CDR3 contains 14 residues. V lost 4 bases and J 2 bases, leaving 11 bases between the germline ends. CDR1 SEHNR and CDR2 FQNEAQ come from the germline V gene (reference sequence). The CDR3 sequence is CASSSRGRNTEAFF. The DNA of the CDR3 is TGTGCCAGCAGCTCCAGGGGAAGAAACACTGAAGCTTTCTTT.

J is TRBJ1-1 and V is TRBV2; no reliable D call. V was shortened by 6 bases and J by 5 bases, with 16 bases between the two germline ends. The CDR3 spans 14 residues. CDR1 and CDR2 from the germline V gene are SNHLY and FYNNEI. CDR3: CASRVDMGSTEAFF. The DNA for the CDR3 is TGTGCCAGCAGGGTCGACATGGGTTCAACTGAAGCTTTCTTT.

This clone was picked up a small number of times. The chain uses TRBV6-1 and TRBJ1-2, with a possible D match to TRBD1 (6 bases). Germline CDR1 MNHNS, CDR2 SASEGT. V lost 10 bases to trimming and J lost 7 bases, with 16 bases between them. This CDR3 comprises 12 residues. The CDR3 loop reads CAKGDQLRGYTF. CDR3 DNA sequence: TGTGCCAAGGGGGACCAGTTGCGTGGCTACACCTTC.